This T cell receptor (beta chain) was documented in a study of blood T cells in healthy people across ages. Regarding the study as a whole: Both higher diversity and more naive CD4+ cells marked long-lived donors when set against aged donors.

Researchers report isolating at least 7 million PBMCs per sample. Extraction of total RNA produced a minimum of 5.5 micrograms from each sample. With 5 bases removed from V and 2 bases from J, the gap between germline ends came to 15 bases. The CDR3 covers 15 residues. Together with a sample-barcoded 5' primer, a J-beta primer mix was included in a second PCR lasting roughly 6 to 12 cycles. TCRdb passed the 5' RACE reads through MiXCR, listing each CDR3 protein once. The sample lists about a million distinct CDR3 sequences, roughly 51% occurring once. As concerns this clonotype: What it binds is not known.

The sample was blood. The receptor's source is a woman aged 55-69 years in good health. The chain joins TRBV12-3 or TRBV12-4 to TRBJ2-5; D assignment may be TRBD1 or TRBD2 (5 bases each). CDR3 in DNA: TGTGCCAGCAGTACCAATAGGGGCGGGCAAGAGACCCAGTACTTC. This translates into CASSTNRGGQETQYF.